This T cell receptor beta chain was identified during a study of a mutant IDH1 vaccine in newly diagnosed glioma. Whole-study context: A roughly 60% male, approximately 38% female split and a mean age of around 41 years characterized treated patients.

General observations from the study: Pseudoprogression appears to have had no connection to changes in top peripheral T cell clonotypes.

J gave up 2 bases and V 3 bases, and 10 bases lay outside the gene matches. The CDR3 runs 18 residues. The germline V gene encodes CDR1 SGHTA and CDR2 FQGNSA. As to time point: week 35, safety follow-up. Alongside topical imiquimod, each dose of vaccine comprised 300 ug of mutant IDH1 20-mer peptide. As for this clone: What it binds is unknown.

The method was immunoSEQ multiplex PCR; TCRdb's version includes in-frame clones alone and lacks a portion of them. The repertoire has some 70,000 clones, 84% of them found once; the top ten carry about 12%. The chain uses TRBV7-2 and TRBJ1-5; TRBD1 matches 10 bases. The sequence was collected from a man aged 18-30 years with glioma. The specimen was PBMCs, collected from a glioma patient whose treatment included an IDH1 peptide vaccine. The CDR3 DNA reads TGTGCCAGCAGCTTGTGGGGACAGGGGTCGTTTGGCAATCAGCCCCAGCATTTT. Translated, it gives CASSLWGQGSFGNQPQHF.